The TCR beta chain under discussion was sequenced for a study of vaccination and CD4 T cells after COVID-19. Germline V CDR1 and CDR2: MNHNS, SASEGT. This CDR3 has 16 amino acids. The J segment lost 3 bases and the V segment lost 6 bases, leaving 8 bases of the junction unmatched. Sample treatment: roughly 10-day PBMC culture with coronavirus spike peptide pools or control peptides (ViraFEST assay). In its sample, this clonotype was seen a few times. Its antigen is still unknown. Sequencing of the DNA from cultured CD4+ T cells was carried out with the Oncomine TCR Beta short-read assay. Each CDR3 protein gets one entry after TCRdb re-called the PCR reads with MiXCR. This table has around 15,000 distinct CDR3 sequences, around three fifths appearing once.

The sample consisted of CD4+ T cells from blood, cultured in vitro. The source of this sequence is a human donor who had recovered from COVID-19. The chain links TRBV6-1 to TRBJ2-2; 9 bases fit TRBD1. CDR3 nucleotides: TGTGCCAGCAGCCCTCAGACAGGGGGAGACACCGGGGAGCTGTTTTTT. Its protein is CASSPQTGGDTGELFF.